The clone carrying this TCR beta chain was recorded at least ten times. What it recognizes is unknown. Individual cDNA molecules in this library carried unique molecular identifiers. Original analysis: Samples ranged from about 23,224 to 700,000 TCRs, with a median of approximately 100,000. A single record per CDR3 protein comes from TCRdb applying MiXCR to the RACE reads. TCRdb, not the authors, supplied the V and J calls. This table has 35,000 to 50,000 distinct CDR3 sequences, approximately 4.5% appearing once. The sample comes from a study of human T cells and chemical hapten exposure. For the study at large: Slight differences in pooled library volume were the main source of varying TCR yields across samples.

General study results and limits: DPC sensitization produced no change in TCRs with frequency above 1 in 1000.

Time point given: healthy volunteer bleed at 2 weeks. Before extraction, the whole blood was not fractionated, and total RNA was taken from it. The CDR3 contains 17 residues. Germline CDR1 MNHEY, CDR2 SVGAGI. J gave up 2 bases and V 3 bases, and 7 bases lay outside the gene matches. The rearrangement joins TRBV6-5 to TRBJ2-6; TRBD2 matches at 7 bases. The TCR comes from a female donor in good health. Some clones in this sample may be carry-over from other donors' samples. The material sequenced was whole blood. CDR3 nucleotide sequence: TGTGCCAGCAGTTATATAGGGAGGGACGCTGGGGCCAACGTCCTGACTTTC. Its protein product is CASSYIGRDAGANVLTF.